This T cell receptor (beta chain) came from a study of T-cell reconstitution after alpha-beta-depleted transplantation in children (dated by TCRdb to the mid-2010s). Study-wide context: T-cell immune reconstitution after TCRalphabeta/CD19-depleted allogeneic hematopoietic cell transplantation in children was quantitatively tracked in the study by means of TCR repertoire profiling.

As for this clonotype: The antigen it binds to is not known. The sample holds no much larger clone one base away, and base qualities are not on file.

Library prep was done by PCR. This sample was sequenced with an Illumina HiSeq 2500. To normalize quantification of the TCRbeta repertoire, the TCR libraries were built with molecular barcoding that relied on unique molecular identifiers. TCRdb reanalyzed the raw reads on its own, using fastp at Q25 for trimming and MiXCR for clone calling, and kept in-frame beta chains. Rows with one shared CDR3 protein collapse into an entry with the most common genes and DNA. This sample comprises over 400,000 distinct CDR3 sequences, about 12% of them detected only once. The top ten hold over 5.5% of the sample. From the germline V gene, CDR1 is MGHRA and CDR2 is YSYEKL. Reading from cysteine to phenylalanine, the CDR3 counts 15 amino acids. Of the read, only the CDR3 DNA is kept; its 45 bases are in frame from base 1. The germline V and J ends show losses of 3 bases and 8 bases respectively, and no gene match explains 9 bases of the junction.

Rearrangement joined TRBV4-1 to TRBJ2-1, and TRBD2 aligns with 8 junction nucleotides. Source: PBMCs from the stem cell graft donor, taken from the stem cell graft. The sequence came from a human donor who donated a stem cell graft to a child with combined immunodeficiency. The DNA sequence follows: TGCGCCAGCAGCCACTCTCACGGACTAGCCTATGAGCAGTTCTTC. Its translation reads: CASSHSHGLAYEQFF.